The 10 T cell receptor beta chains presented below share a single source sample, sequenced in a study of T cell clonality in common variable immunodeficiency (dated by TCRdb to about 2015). The library was made by the immunoSEQ multiplex PCR assay. TCRdb carries this immuneACCESS record with in-frame sequences only. Its versions omit some clonotypes, under half of them owing to an unresolved V gene in the studies checked, with the rest unexplained. This sample has fewer than 65,000 clones in the table, none counted a single time. About 0.85% of the sample lies in the top ten. The sequenced sample consisted of peripheral blood mononuclear cells. Receptors were obtained from a person aged 18-70 years in good health.

This clone appeared many times. The read ends 3 residues before the CDR3 terminus; that terminus is restored from the germline J gene. The genes are TRBV19 and TRBJ2-2; maybe TRBD1 (6 bases). Between the trimmed V and J ends, which lost 2 bases and 7 bases, there was a span of 20 bases. Germline V gives CDR1 LNHDA, CDR2 SQIVND (reference sequence). This CDR3 contains 17 residues. The sequenced CDR3 bases are TGTGCCAGTAGTATAAGGATAGGACAGAACAGACACGGGGAG. Translating it yields CASSIRIGQNRHGE. The CDR3, in full, reads CASSIRIGQNRHGELFF.

Ten or more counts support this clone. The read ends 3 residues early relative to the CDR3; the germline J gene fills the gap. The V call is TRBV7-2, the J call TRBJ1-1; tentatively, D is TRBD1 (6 bases). The CDR3 has 13 amino acids. The germline CDR1 and CDR2 sequences are SGHTA and FQGNSA. The germline V and J ends were trimmed by 6 bases and 1 base, with 9 bases remaining between them. Partial CDR3 DNA: TGTGCCAGCAGGGGGGCAGGGAACACTGAA. Encoded protein: CASRGAGNTE. The entire CDR3 protein reads CASRGAGNTEAFF.

At least ten counts were recorded for this clone. The read ends 3 residues shy of where the CDR3 ends; the end is completed using the germline J gene. The chain joins TRBV19 to TRBJ1-2; 11 nucleotides match TRBD1. Germline loops: CDR1 LNHDA, CDR2 SQIVND (reference sequence). The J segment lost 6 bases and the V segment lost 6 bases, leaving 9 bases of the junction unmatched. This CDR3 contains 15 residues. This chain's CDR3 is CASRPLGTGGDGYTF. CDR3 DNA (partial): TGTGCCAGTAGACCCCTCGGGACAGGGGGGGATGGC. Full variable domain (outside the CDR3, taken from reference TRBV19 and TRBJ1-2): DGGITQSPKYLFRKEGQNVTLSCEQNLNHDAMYWYRQDPGQGLRLIYYSQIVNDFQKGDIAEGYSVSREKKESFPLTVTSAQKNPTAFYLCASRPLGTGGDGYTFGSGTRLTVV.

This clone has at least ten counts. Read coverage stops 3 residues before the CDR3 terminus; the germline J gene supplies the remainder. The rearrangement links TRBV5-1 to TRBJ2-3; maybe TRBD1 (6 bases). CDR1 SGHRS and CDR2 YFSETQ come from the germline V gene. This CDR3 is built from 15 residues. This chain's CDR3 is CASSLDRASGQPQYF. Incomplete CDR3 DNA: TGCGCCAGCAGCTTGGACAGGGCCTCTGGTCAGCCG.

A few counts support this clone. The read finishes 3 residues shy of the CDR3 end, and the germline J gene is used to complete it. The V call is TRBV20-1, the J call TRBJ1-5; D not certain. The V and J ends lost 0 bases and 4 bases respectively, with 19 bases between them. From germline, CDR1 is DFQATT and CDR2 SNEGSKA (reference sequence). This CDR3 is built from 17 residues. The part of the CDR3 DNA that was read is TGCAGTGCTAGAGATCGGTCGAGAGAGGGCCTAAATCAGCCC. Amino acids: CSARDRSREGLNQP. In full, the CDR3 is CSARDRSREGLNQPQHF.

This clone was picked up many times. From the germline J gene comes the end of the CDR3, since the read stops 3 residues before it. This chain uses TRBV5-1 with TRBJ1-2; a possible D gene is TRBD1 (5 bases). This CDR3 has 16 amino acids. Germline values: CDR1 SGHRS, CDR2 YFSETQ. V was shortened by 4 bases and J by 4 bases, with 20 bases between the two germline ends. The sequenced part of the CDR3 DNA is TGCGCCAGCAGCCAGGCGGCAGGGCCTACCCGCTATGGC. It encodes CASSQAAGPTRYG. The whole CDR3 sequence is CASSQAAGPTRYGYTF.

This clone has ten or more counts. The read gets to within 3 residues of the CDR3 end, and the germline J gene fills in the rest. The rearrangement joins TRBV2 to TRBJ2-2; D is possibly TRBD1 or TRBD2 (5 bases each). Germline values: CDR1 SNHLY, CDR2 FYNNEI. The CDR3 is made up of 14 amino acids. V lost 9 bases to trimming and J lost 3 bases, with 14 bases between them. The CDR3 is CASSAEGHTGELFF. The sequenced CDR3 bases are TGTGCCAGTTCCGCAGAGGGGCACACCGGGGAG.

Ten or more counts support this clone. Sequencing ends 3 residues short of the CDR3 end; the germline J gene provides the rest. V is TRBV13 and J is TRBJ2-2, with TRBD1 identical over 8 bases. Germline CDR1 PRHDT, CDR2 FYEKMQ (reference sequence). This CDR3 spans 15 amino acids. The CDR3 DNA, read in part, is TGTGCCAGCAGAATCCAGGGGGCAGGTAATGAAAAG. This sequence encodes CASRIQGAGNEK. The entire CDR3 protein is CASRIQGAGNEKLFF.

With regard to this clone: The junction does not match germline at one end; this may be a read error. The CDR3 end falls 3 residues outside the read, so it is completed with the germline J gene. The chain couples TRBV2 to TRBJ2-2; 10 positions agree with TRBD2. CDR1 is SNHLY and CDR2 is FYNNEI in the germline V gene. The CDR3 loop spans 16 amino acids. The CDR3 sequence is CASRSGLAANTGKLFF. The sequenced part of the CDR3 DNA is TGTGCCAGCAGGTCAGGACTAGCGGCGAACACCGGGAAG. Filled out from reference TRBV2 and TRBJ2-2, the complete variable domain reads EPEVTQTPSHQVTQMGQEVILRCVPISNHLYFYWYRQILGQKVEFLVSFYNNEISEKSEIFDDQFSVERPDGSNFTLKIRSTKLEDSAMYFCASRSGLAANTGKLFFGEGSRLTVL.

This clone was counted ten times or more. The CDR3 goes on 3 residues after the read ends, and that part is filled in from the germline J gene. Other DNA sequences within the sample encode an identical CDR3. V gene TRBV7-8 combines with J gene TRBJ1-3; tentatively, D is TRBD1 (5 bases). CDR3 size: 18 residues. The V gene's germline CDR1 is SGHVS and CDR2 FQNEAQ. Trimming took off 1 base at V and 0 bases at J, with 16 bases between the two ends. CDR3 DNA (partial): TGTGCCAGCAGCTTAGTACTCGGGACTTCACTCTCTGGAAACACC. As protein: CASSLVLGTSLSGNT. The full CDR3 sequence reads CASSLVLGTSLSGNTIYF.